These 23 T cell receptor beta chains share one sample of origin, sequenced in a study of cytomegalovirus exposure and HLA in healthy donors. Amplification used 60 Vbeta primers and 13 Jbeta primers. The table came from immunoSEQ multiplex PCR; TCRdb's copy has only in-frame clones and leaves some out. The profile covers some 90,000 clones, with around 74% appearing a single time and roughly 13% taken by the ten largest. Sequencing was carried out using PBMCs. Source of these receptors: a woman aged 70-85 years in good health and CMV-seropositive.

This clone was seen once. CDR3 amino acids: CASSLSGKNTGELFF. In DNA form, the CDR3 reads TGCGCCAGCAGCTTGTCGGGAAAGAACACCGGGGAGCTGTTTTTT. The rearrangement joins TRBV5-1 to TRBJ2-2; possible D gene TRBD2, 5 bases. The germline V and J ends were trimmed by 1 base and 1 base, with 8 bases remaining between them. From germline, CDR1 is SGHRS and CDR2 YFSETQ. The CDR3 sequence is 15 residues long.

This clone occurred once. The DNA for the CDR3 is TGCGCCAGCAGCCAGTCAGGGACTAGCGGGGGAGTCGGGGAGCTGTTTTTT. Translation: CASSQSGTSGGVGELFF. The chain links TRBV4-1 to TRBJ2-2; TRBD2 aligns across 14 bases. CDR3 length: 17 amino acids. Trimming took 3 bases from V and 7 from J; bases not matched to a gene: 7. Germline CDR1 is MGHRA and CDR2 is YSYEKL.

A single count supports this clone. The chain combines TRBV7-6 with TRBJ2-5; no firm D call. Germline V CDR1 and CDR2: SGHVS, FNYEAQ. The CDR3 has 13 amino acids. Deletions cut 3 bases from V and 1 base from J, with 6 bases between. The CDR3 nucleotides read TGTGCCAGCAGCTTCCGGGTCCAAGAGACCCAGTACTTC. This codes for CASSFRVQETQYF.

The chain is built from TRBV2 and TRBJ2-1; 12 positions agree with TRBD2. Germline V gives CDR1 SNHLY, CDR2 FYNNEI. The trim removed 1 base at V and 12 bases at J, leaving 4 bases unmatched. The CDR3 has 14 amino acids. The CDR3 loop is CASSEGGLAGRQFF. DNA for the CDR3: TGTGCCAGCAGTGAAGGAGGACTAGCGGGGAGGCAGTTCTTC.

The chain recombines TRBV27 with TRBJ1-1; D might be TRBD1 (5 bases). This CDR3 spans 15 amino acids. V lost 2 bases and J 0 bases, leaving 10 bases between the germline ends. In germline, CDR1 is MNHEY, CDR2 SMNVEV (reference sequence). The CDR3 bases are TGTGCCAGCAGTTTAAGGGGACTATTGAACACTGAAGCTTTCTTT. It encodes CASSLRGLLNTEAFF.

This chain joins TRBV9 and TRBJ1-3; 7 bases line up with TRBD1. J gave up 4 bases and V 2 bases, and 9 bases lay outside the gene matches. CDR1 and CDR2 from the germline V gene are SGDLS and YYNGEE. The CDR3 totals 16 residues. CDR3 nucleotide sequence: TGTGCCAGCAGCGTCCGACAGGGCCTCGGGGGAAACACCATATATTTT. Protein product: CASSVRQGLGGNTIYF.

This clone was observed a handful of times. The rearrangement links TRBV29-1 to TRBJ1-1; a weak D match, TRBD1 (5 bases). V shed 4 bases and J shed 7 bases, with 10 bases lying between them. The length of the CDR3 is 11 residues. Germline lookup yields CDR1 SQVTM and CDR2 ANQGSEA. The CDR3 nucleotides read TGCAGCGTTGCCAGGGCCAGTGAAGCTTTCTTT. This translates into CSVARASEAFF.

A word on this clone: At one end, the junction sequence differs from germline, possibly due to a read error. In DNA, the CDR3 is TGTGCTAGCAGCTTAAACACGAACACTGAAGCTTTCTTT. Its protein is CASSLNTNTEAFF. The chain joins TRBV7-7 to TRBJ1-1; D unclear. The CDR3 extends over 13 amino acids. The germline CDR1 and CDR2 sequences are SSHAT and FNYEAQ (reference sequence). Full variable domain (outside the CDR3, taken from reference TRBV7-7 and TRBJ1-1): GAGVSQSPRYKVTKRGQDVTLRCDPISSHATLYWYQQALGQGPEFLTYFNYEAQPDKSGLPSDRFSAERPEGSISTLTIQRTEQRDSAMYRCASSLNTNTEAFFGQGTRLTVV.

The genes are TRBV11-2 and TRBJ2-7; tentatively, D is TRBD2 (7 bases). With 4 bases removed from V and 0 bases from J, the gap between germline ends came to 22 bases. The CDR3 totals 18 residues. Germline lookup yields CDR1 SGHAT and CDR2 FQNNGV. CDR3 nucleotide sequence: TGTGCCAGCAGCTCCTCTAGGGGGGGGTCCCGGAGCTCCTACGAGCAGTACTTC. Translated: CASSSSRGGSRSSYEQYF.

This clone was picked up a small number of times. This chain joins TRBV9 and TRBJ2-5; the match to TRBD1 covers 8 bases. The germline gives CDR1 SGDLS, CDR2 YYNGEE. This CDR3 region has 17 residues. V gave up 0 bases and J gave up 1 base; unmatched junction bases: 8. CDR3 DNA sequence: TGTGCCAGCAGCGTAGGGGTTTTAGGGACAGGCCAAGAGACCCAGTACTTC. Translated: CASSVGVLGTGQETQYF.

This clone has only a few counts. The gene calls are TRBV7-6 and TRBJ2-1; weak D call: TRBD1 (6 bases). Looked up from germline, CDR1 is SGHVS and CDR2 is FNYEAQ. There are 15 residues in the CDR3. The V and J ends lost 2 bases and 2 bases respectively, with 10 bases between them. The CDR3 loop is CASSLYRDPYNEQFF. CDR3 sequence (DNA): TGTGCCAGCAGCTTATACAGGGACCCCTACAATGAGCAGTTCTTC.

The sample holds one count of this clone. This chain links TRBV15 with TRBJ2-5; TRBD1 agrees at 7 bases. V lost 5 bases to trimming and J lost 1 base; unmatched junction nucleotides: 10. This CDR3 is built from 16 residues. Germline CDR1 is LNHNV and CDR2 is YYDKDF (reference sequence). The CDR3: CATSAAGTASQETQYF. For the CDR3, the DNA is TGTGCCACCAGCGCAGCCGGGACAGCGTCCCAAGAGACCCAGTACTTC.

J is TRBJ1-4 and V is TRBV4-2; the D is unclear. This CDR3 comprises 16 residues. Trimming removed 0 bases at V and 8 bases at J, with 16 bases between. Germline assignment: CDR1 LGHNA and CDR2 YNFKEQ. CDR3 sequence reads: CASSQELLGGLEKLFF. Written as DNA, the CDR3 is TGTGCCAGCAGCCAAGAATTGTTGGGAGGGTTGGAAAAACTGTTTTTT.

The chain has TRBV10-3 and TRBJ2-7; 7 nucleotides line up with TRBD2. Germline CDR1 and CDR2: ENHRY and SYGVKD. The trim removed 6 bases at V and 0 bases at J, leaving 2 bases unmatched. The CDR3 loop spans 13 amino acids. CDR3 bases: TGTGCCATCAGGGGAGGGAGCTCCTACGAGCAGTACTTC. It encodes CAIRGGSSYEQYF.

In this sample, this clone turned up a few times. Within the sample, other DNA sequences also encode this same CDR3. CDR3 sequence (DNA): TGCGCCAGCAGCTTGGACAGGACCTACGAGCAGTACTTC. As protein: CASSLDRTYEQYF. The V and J genes are TRBV5-1 and TRBJ2-7, with D possibly TRBD1 on 5 matching bases. Trimming removed 0 bases at V and 2 bases at J, with 6 bases between. This CDR3 spans 13 amino acids. Germline V gives CDR1 SGHRS, CDR2 YFSETQ.

The chain couples TRBV5-1 to TRBJ2-3; perhaps TRBD2 as D (6 bases). Germline V gene lookup returns CDR1 SGHRS and CDR2 YFSETQ. The CDR3 has 16 amino acids. Trimming left V 3 bases short and J 2 bases short, with 16 bases between. CDR3 sequence: CASSSGLAGPTDTQYF. CDR3 bases: TGCGCCAGCAGCTCGGGACTGGCGGGCCCCACAGATACGCAGTATTTT.

The chain is built from TRBV12-1 and TRBJ1-1; the DNA was not used to check the table's D call, TRBD1. TRBV12-1 is listed as a pseudogene. The CDR3 has 16 amino acids. CDR3 nucleotides: TGTGCCAGCAGTTTAGACAGTGGCGATCTCAACACTGAAGCTTTCTTT. Its translation: CASSLDSGDLNTEAFF.

V is TRBV5-1 and J is TRBJ2-7; the match to TRBD1 covers 7 bases. This CDR3 has 15 amino acids. Per the germline V gene, CDR1 is SGHRS and CDR2 is YFSETQ. V lost 2 bases to trimming and J lost 0 bases; unmatched junction nucleotides: 5. The CDR3 here is CASSFLGQSSYEQYF. Written as DNA, the CDR3 is TGCGCCAGCAGCTTTCTGGGACAGAGCTCCTACGAGCAGTACTTC. Complete variable domain (other parts from reference TRBV5-1 and TRBJ2-7): KAGVTQTPRYLIKTRGQQVTLSCSPISGHRSVSWYQQTPGQGLQFLFEYFSETQRNKGNFPGRFSGRQFSNSRSEMNVSTLELGDSALYLCASSFLGQSSYEQYFGPGTRLTVT.

The chain employs TRBV7-9 and TRBJ2-5, with a tentative D call TRBD2 (5 bases). The V gene's germline CDR1 is SEHNR and CDR2 FQNEAQ (reference sequence). V lost 0 bases and J lost 1, with 12 bases in between. This CDR3 has 16 residues. The chain's CDR3 is CASSLARTVTQETQYF. In DNA, the CDR3 is TGTGCCAGCAGCTTAGCCCGGACTGTCACCCAAGAGACCCAGTACTTC.

This clone was detected only once. V usage is TRBV25-1 and J usage is TRBJ1-2, with D possibly TRBD1 on 6 matching bases. Per germline, CDR1 MGHDK and CDR2 SYGVNS. V lost 3 bases to trimming and J lost 4 bases, with 15 bases between them. CDR3 size: 15 residues. The CDR3 DNA follows: TGTGCCAGCAGTGAGCGGACAGTGAGGGGCTATGGCTACACCTTC. Amino acids: CASSERTVRGYGYTF.

The CDR3 sequence: CASSLVGGGTEAFF. As DNA, the CDR3 is TGTGCCAGCAGCTTAGTGGGAGGGGGCACTGAAGCTTTCTTT. V gene TRBV7-8 combines with J gene TRBJ1-1; tentative D call: TRBD1 (6 bases). Germline V gives CDR1 SGHVS, CDR2 FQNEAQ. The CDR3 is 14 amino acids. Trimming took off 1 base at V and 4 bases at J, with 10 bases between the two ends.

The gene calls are TRBV11-2 and TRBJ2-4, with unresolved D. Trimming removed 0 bases from V and 0 bases from J, with 3 bases in between. The CDR3 extends over 14 amino acids. Germline V gives CDR1 SGHAT, CDR2 FQNNGV. The CDR3 coding sequence is TGTGCCAGCAGCTTAGATATAGCCAAAAACATTCAGTACTTC. It encodes CASSLDIAKNIQYF.

The table lists this clone with a few counts. This sequence joins TRBV5-1 and TRBJ2-7; possibly TRBD2 for D (6 bases). Trimming shortened V by 2 bases and J by 4 bases, and 7 bases separated the two germline ends. Germline assignment: CDR1 SGHRS and CDR2 YFSETQ. The CDR3 loop spans 12 amino acids. CDR3 in amino acids: CASSLRGYEQYF. In nucleotides, the CDR3 is TGCGCCAGCAGCTTACGGGGGTACGAGCAGTACTTC.